This passage covers 8 T cell receptor beta chains from one sample sequenced in a study of T cells in women clearing cervical HPV infection. The data were produced by immunoSEQ multiplex PCR, yet TCRdb's version contains in-frame clones alone and is incomplete. This sample's table reports about 22,000 clones. The sequencing input was blood buffy coat. Receptors were obtained from a woman aged 18-70 years with a cervical HPV16 infection that either progressed to CIN3+ or cleared (not recorded which).

The part of the CDR3 DNA that was read is TGTGCCTGGAGTGTACAGGGGACAGTCGGATATGGC. This codes for CAWSVQGTVGYG. The whole CDR3 protein is CAWSVQGTVGYGYTF. This chain joins TRBV30 and TRBJ1-2, with 7 bases fitting TRBD1. The read is 3 residues too short to cover the CDR3 end, so that end is filled in from the germline J gene. Germline V lookup: CDR1 GTSNPN, CDR2 SVGIG (reference sequence). V shed 0 bases, J shed 5 bases, and the junction held 9 bases outside the gene matches. CDR3 length: 15 residues.

The sequenced part of the CDR3 DNA is TGTGCCAGCAGCTTCTTCCAGCGGACACCC. Translation: CASSFFQRTP. From start to end, the CDR3 is CASSFFQRTPLHF. The chain combines TRBV12-3 or TRBV12-4 with TRBJ1-6; D is unresolved. The observed sequence ends 3 residues before the CDR3 terminus, with the missing tail filled in from the germline J gene. V was clipped by 6 bases and J by 11 bases, with 14 bases between them. CDR3 length: 13 amino acids.

As for this clone: The missing CDR3 end, 3 residues past where the read stops, is filled in from the germline J gene. The chain links TRBV19 to TRBJ2-3, with D perhaps matching TRBD1 (5 bases). The germline V gene encodes CDR1 LNHDA and CDR2 SQIVND (reference sequence). The CDR3 contains 13 residues. CDR3 DNA (partial): TGTGCCAGTCAAGACAGTAGCAATCAGCCG. Translation gives CASQDSSNQP. The whole CDR3 sequence is CASQDSSNQPQYF.

As for this clone: The read ends 3 residues shy of where the CDR3 ends; the end is completed using the germline J gene. The gene calls are TRBV20-1 and TRBJ2-7; 13 bases agree with TRBD2. The CDR3 has 15 residues. Germline CDR1 is DFQATT and CDR2 is SNEGSKA (reference sequence). Unmatched junction bases numbered 5, after V lost 5 bases and J lost 1 base. The covered CDR3 bases are TGCAGTGCTTGGACTAGCGGGAGTAGGTCCTACGAG. Protein sequence: CSAWTSGSRSYE. The full CDR3 sequence reads CSAWTSGSRSYEQYF.

Of note for this clone: The read finishes 3 residues shy of the CDR3 end, and the germline J gene is used to complete it. The V call is TRBV5-1, the J call TRBJ2-5; 14 bases are a match to TRBD2. The CDR3 has 16 residues. V was pared by 2 bases and J by 4 bases, with 4 bases of the junction left unmatched. Germline V gene lookup returns CDR1 SGHRS and CDR2 YFSETQ. The CDR3 loop is CASSFGLAGGGETQYF. The CDR3 DNA, read in part, is TGCGCCAGCAGCTTCGGACTAGCGGGGGGCGGAGAGACC. The whole variable domain, remainder taken from reference TRBV5-1 and TRBJ2-5, is KAGVTQTPRYLIKTRGQQVTLSCSPISGHRSVSWYQQTPGQGLQFLFEYFSETQRNKGNFPGRFSGRQFSNSRSEMNVSTLELGDSALYLCASSFGLAGGGETQYFGPGTRLLVL.

About this clone: One junction end disagrees with the germline gene, perhaps due to a read error. CDR3 region: CASSQGQNYDYTF. The sequenced part of the CDR3 DNA is TGTGCTAGCAGCCAGGGACAGAACTACGAC. The V call is TRBV7-7, the J call TRBJ1-2, with 7 bases aligning to TRBD1. The sequenced fragment ends 3 residues before the CDR3 boundary, so the rest is inferred from the germline J gene. The germline CDR1 and CDR2 sequences are SSHAT and FNYEAQ (reference sequence). The CDR3 totals 13 residues.

Worth noting for this clone: The read ends 3 residues shy of where the CDR3 ends; the end is completed using the germline J gene. The V call is TRBV20-1, the J call TRBJ2-3; TRBD2 aligns across 15 bases. CDR3 length: 18 residues. Trimming took 3 bases from V and 4 from J; bases not matched to a gene: 11. The V gene's germline CDR1 is DFQATT and CDR2 SNEGSKA (reference sequence). The chain's CDR3 is CSARWSGLAGGWSDTQYF. CDR3 DNA (partial): TGCAGTGCTAGGTGGTCGGGACTAGCGGGAGGTTGGTCAGATACG.

About this clone: The read terminates 3 residues ahead of where the CDR3 ends, so the germline J gene completes it. V usage is TRBV7-2 and J usage is TRBJ2-7, with 8 bases identical to TRBD1. The length of the CDR3 is 14 residues. Germline V gives CDR1 SGHTA, CDR2 FQGNSA. Trimming took 4 bases from V and 5 from J; bases not matched to a gene: 7. The CDR3 sequence: CASSSRTGTHEQYF. The part of the CDR3 DNA that was read is TGTGCCAGCAGCTCCAGGACAGGGACCCACGAG.